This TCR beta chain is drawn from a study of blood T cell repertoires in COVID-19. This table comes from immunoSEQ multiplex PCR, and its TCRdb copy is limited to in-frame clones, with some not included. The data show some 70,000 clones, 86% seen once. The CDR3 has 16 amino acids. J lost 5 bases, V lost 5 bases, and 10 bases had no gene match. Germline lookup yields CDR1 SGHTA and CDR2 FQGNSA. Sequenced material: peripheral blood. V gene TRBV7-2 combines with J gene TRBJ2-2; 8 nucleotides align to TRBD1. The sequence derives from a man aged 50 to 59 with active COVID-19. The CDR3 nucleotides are TGTGCCAGCAGCCCACAGGGGGGTATAGGAACCGGGGAGCTGTTTTTT. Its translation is CASSPQGGIGTGELFF.